This T cell receptor (beta chain) was identified during a study of T cell responses to AZD1222 COVID-19 vaccine. J gave up 7 bases and V 0 bases, and 6 bases lay outside the gene matches. Germline CDR1 and CDR2: SGHRS and YFSETQ. The CDR3 extends over 15 amino acids. Sequenced by immunoSEQ multiplex PCR; TCRdb stores in-frame clones only, minus some. Among tens of thousands of clones listed, around nine tenths were seen once. This chain links TRBV5-1 with TRBJ2-2; 7 bases match TRBD1. Sequencing used peripheral blood, obtained on day 0 of MenACWY control vaccination. This receptor was taken from an adult in good health. CDR3 amino acids: CASSLVEGAGGELFF. For the CDR3, the DNA is TGCGCCAGCAGCTTGGTCGAGGGGGCGGGCGGGGAGCTGTTTTTT.